The source of this T cell receptor beta chain is a study of human T cells and chemical hapten exposure. From the RACE reads, TCRdb called clonotypes with MiXCR, one entry per CDR3 protein. The sample lists 65,000 to 95,000 distinct CDR3 sequences, about 8.6% occurring once. Documented time point: healthy volunteer bleed at 6 weeks. Total RNA was isolated from whole blood that had not been fractionated. The J segment lost 7 bases and the V segment lost 10 bases, leaving 11 bases of the junction unmatched. Germline loops: CDR1 MDHEN, CDR2 SYDVKM. The CDR3 consists of 13 residues. The genes are TRBV28 and TRBJ1-1; 8 bases map to TRBD1. The source of this sequence is a female donor in good health. Some clones in this sample may be carry-over from other donors' samples. Source material: whole blood. The CDR3 DNA reads as TGTGCCACCTGCCGGACAGGGTGTATTGAAGCTTTCTTT. Translation gives CATCRTGCIEAFF.